These 20 T cell receptor beta chains were all obtained from the same sample, sequenced in a study of cytomegalovirus exposure and HLA in healthy donors. It was with 60 Vbeta and 13 Jbeta primers that the PCR ran. Profiled with immunoSEQ multiplex PCR; TCRdb holds only in-frame clones, not every one. Its table lists fewer than 95,000 clones. Sequenced: PBMCs. These receptors originate from a woman between 35 and 50 years old in good health and CMV-seropositive.

V usage is TRBV30 and J usage is TRBJ1-4; D may be TRBD1 (6 bases). The CDR3 runs 13 residues. With 4 bases removed from V and 3 bases from J, the gap between germline ends came to 9 bases. Germline V gives CDR1 GTSNPN, CDR2 SVGIG (reference sequence). Here the CDR3 DNA reads TGTGCCTGGAAACAGGGACCTAATGAAAAACTGTTTTTT. Protein product: CAWKQGPNEKLFF.

This chain joins TRBV5-5 and TRBJ2-1, with a possible D match to TRBD2 (5 bases). The CDR3 is 16 amino acids. Trimming took off 0 bases at V and 5 bases at J, with 15 bases between the two ends. Germline V gives CDR1 SGHKS, CDR2 YYEKEE (reference sequence). The CDR3 spells CASSLGLGAAHNEQFF. The CDR3 DNA follows: TGTGCCAGCAGCTTGGGTCTTGGAGCGGCTCACAATGAGCAGTTCTTC.

This rearrangement joins TRBV19 to TRBJ1-1, with a weak D call TRBD1 (6 bases). Trimming cost V 4 bases and J 5 bases, with 11 bases left between them. Per the germline V gene, CDR1 is LNHDA and CDR2 is SQIVND (reference sequence). The CDR3 has 13 amino acids. In nucleotides, the CDR3 is TGTGCCAGTAGTAAAGGGGGTTGGACTGAAGCTTTCTTT. It is translated as CASSKGGWTEAFF.

The rearrangement joins TRBV7-3 to TRBJ2-5; 11 bases line up with TRBD2. Germline V CDR1 and CDR2: SGHTA, FQGTGA. The V gene end was trimmed by 4 bases and the J gene end by 4 bases; junction bases not matched to a gene: 2. There are 14 residues in the CDR3. Here the CDR3 reads CASSSGLAGETQYF. The DNA of the CDR3 is TGTGCCAGCAGCTCTGGACTAGCGGGAGAGACCCAGTACTTC.

The chain links TRBV9 to TRBJ1-2, with 9 bases identical to TRBD1. The CDR3 covers 16 residues. The germline CDR1 and CDR2 sequences are SGDLS and YYNGEE. The V segment lost 3 bases and the J segment 4 bases; nucleotides outside the gene matches: 10. The CDR3 DNA is TGTGCCAGCAGCGCAGACCGGGACAGGGAAACCTATGGCTACACCTTC. The encoded protein is CASSADRDRETYGYTF.

The genes are TRBV29-1 and TRBJ2-3, with D perhaps matching TRBD2 (7 bases). The CDR3 totals 15 residues. The germline CDR1 and CDR2 sequences are SQVTM and ANQGSEA. Trimming took off 0 bases at V and 2 bases at J, with 12 bases between the two ends. In DNA form, the CDR3 reads TGCAGCGTTGAAGATAAGGGGGACTACACAGATACGCAGTATTTT. The encoded protein is CSVEDKGDYTDTQYF.

The V call is TRBV9, the J call TRBJ2-7, with TRBD2 matching 7 bases. After removal of 0 bases from V and 2 bases from J, the junction contained 5 bases not matched to a gene. This CDR3 region has 15 residues. CDR1 and CDR2 from the germline V gene are SGDLS and YYNGEE. CDR3 in amino acids: CASSVGASGPYEQYF. The CDR3 DNA is TGTGCCAGCAGCGTAGGGGCTAGCGGACCCTACGAGCAGTACTTC.

This chain connects TRBV5-4 to TRBJ2-1; 7 bases are shared with TRBD2. The CDR3 is 15 residues long. CDR1 SGHNT and CDR2 YYREEE come from the germline V gene (reference sequence). Trimming cost V 6 bases and J 2 bases; bases outside gene matches: 8. CDR3 loop: CASTPRSGAYNEQFF. Written as DNA, the CDR3 is TGTGCCAGCACCCCGAGGAGCGGGGCCTACAATGAGCAGTTCTTC. The full variable domain, rest sourced from reference TRBV5-4 and TRBJ2-1, is ETGVTQSPTHLIKTRGQQVTLRCSSQSGHNTVSWYQQALGQGPQFIFQYYREEENGRGNFPPRFSGLQFPNYSSELNVNALELDDSALYLCASTPRSGAYNEQFFGPGTRLTVL.

This chain connects TRBV5-6 to TRBJ2-1; TRBD1 matches at 9 bases. The V and J ends lost 5 bases and 7 bases, in that order; junction bases with no gene match: 13. The CDR3 is made up of 16 amino acids. The germline CDR1 and CDR2 sequences are SGHDT and YYEEEE. DNA of the CDR3: TGTGCCAGCAGTTATATCGCGACCGGGACAGGGAATGAGCAGTTCTTC. Encoded protein: CASSYIATGTGNEQFF.

The chain is built from TRBV6-6 and TRBJ2-5; D uncertain. The J call may be in error: the DNA end matches TRBJ2-7 better. Germline CDR1 reads MNHNY; CDR2 reads SVGAGI (reference sequence). The CDR3 spans 14 residues. The CDR3 nucleotides are TGTGCCAGCAGTTACGTTCGGAGTCGATACGAGCAGTACTTC. Protein sequence: CASSYVRSRYEQYF.

The chain links TRBV6-5 to TRBJ2-5; D might be TRBD1 (5 bases). The DNA end favors TRBJ2-7, so the J call may be wrong. This CDR3 spans 13 amino acids. Germline V gene lookup returns CDR1 MNHEY and CDR2 SVGAGI. CDR3 DNA sequence: TGTGCCAGCACGGACACACTCGCCTACGAGCAGTACTTC. This sequence encodes CASTDTLAYEQYF.

The CDR3 DNA is TGTGCCAGTAGTACCCGACAGCAAGAGACCCAGTACTTC. This encodes CASSTRQQETQYF. The chain combines TRBV19 with TRBJ2-5; D is possibly TRBD1 (5 bases). There are 13 residues in the CDR3. Germline V CDR1 and CDR2: LNHDA, SQIVND (reference sequence). V was shortened by 4 bases and J by 2 bases, with 8 bases between the two germline ends.

The V gene is TRBV6-5, the J gene TRBJ2-7, with a weak D call TRBD2 (6 bases). The CDR3 runs to 13 residues. Germline loops: CDR1 MNHEY, CDR2 SVGAGI. V lost 0 bases, J lost 12 bases, and 15 bases lay in between. The CDR3 loop reads CASSYSPDGGTYF. The CDR3 coding sequence is TGTGCCAGCAGTTACTCGCCTGACGGGGGTACGTACTTC.

The rearrangement joins TRBV10-3 to TRBJ2-7; TRBD2 agrees at 11 bases. The CDR3 consists of 16 residues. J gave up 0 bases and V 6 bases, and 7 bases lay outside the gene matches. The germline V gene has CDR1 ENHRY and CDR2 SYGVKD. The CDR3 nucleotides are TGTGCCATCAGCCCTTCTAGCGGGGGGCCCTCCTACGAGCAGTACTTC. It translates to CAISPSSGGPSYEQYF.

The chain carries TRBV18 and TRBJ1-5, with D maybe TRBD1 (6 bases). With 3 bases removed from V and 5 bases from J, the gap between germline ends came to 14 bases. Germline lookup yields CDR1 KGHSH and CDR2 LQKENI. The CDR3 extends over 15 amino acids. The CDR3 nucleotides read TGTGCCAGCTCACCGGTGGGGGCGGGAGATCAGCCCCAGCATTTT. Translated: CASSPVGAGDQPQHF.

The CDR3 reads CASSLSGQGDKYF. The CDR3 DNA reads TGTGCCAGCAGCTTATCGGGACAGGGTGATAAGTACTTC. J is TRBJ2-4 and V is TRBV7-2; 9 bases map to TRBD1. The CDR3 length is 13 residues. The V gene's germline CDR1 is SGHTA and CDR2 FQGNSA. The V and J ends lost 2 bases and 14 bases, in that order; junction bases with no gene match: 7.

V usage is TRBV5-1 and J usage is TRBJ2-7; 8 bases are shared with TRBD1. This CDR3 is built from 19 residues. V trimming: 0 bases; J trimming: 1 base; junction bases outside the gene matches: 15. Per the germline V gene, CDR1 is SGHRS and CDR2 is YFSETQ. The CDR3 protein is CASSLGLSTVGTGSYEQYF. The CDR3 region has the DNA TGCGCCAGCAGCTTGGGTCTCTCGACTGTGGGGACAGGTTCCTACGAGCAGTACTTC.

The genes are TRBV19 and TRBJ1-4; TRBD1 aligns across 10 bases. After removal of 9 bases from V and 4 bases from J, the junction contained 8 bases not matched to a gene. The CDR3 sequence is 15 residues long. Germline loops: CDR1 LNHDA, CDR2 SQIVND (reference sequence). The CDR3 DNA reads as TGTGCCAGCCAGGACAGGGGGGGACTTAATGAAAAACTGTTTTTT. Amino acid sequence: CASQDRGGLNEKLFF. The full variable domain, in which reference TRBV19 and TRBJ1-4 provide the parts outside the CDR3, is DGGITQSPKYLFRKEGQNVTLSCEQNLNHDAMYWYRQDPGQGLRLIYYSQIVNDFQKGDIAEGYSVSREKKESFPLTVTSAQKNPTAFYLCASQDRGGLNEKLFFGSGTQLSVL.

The chain links TRBV6-5 to TRBJ2-7; no firm D call. V gave up 2 bases and J gave up 2 bases, with 13 bases separating them. CDR3 length: 15 amino acids. Per the germline V gene, CDR1 is MNHEY and CDR2 is SVGAGI. CDR3: CASSYVMGRAYEQYF. The CDR3 DNA is TGTGCCAGCAGTTACGTCATGGGCCGCGCCTACGAGCAGTACTTC.

The J gene is TRBJ2-5, the V gene TRBV11-2, with a possible D match to TRBD2 (7 bases). The germline CDR1 and CDR2 sequences are SGHAT and FQNNGV. CDR3 length: 15 residues. V lost 4 bases and J 4 bases, leaving 16 bases between the germline ends. CDR3 DNA sequence: TGTGCCAGCAGCTCCCAAGGGGGGGGCATAGAGACCCAGTACTTC. Amino acids: CASSSQGGGIETQYF.